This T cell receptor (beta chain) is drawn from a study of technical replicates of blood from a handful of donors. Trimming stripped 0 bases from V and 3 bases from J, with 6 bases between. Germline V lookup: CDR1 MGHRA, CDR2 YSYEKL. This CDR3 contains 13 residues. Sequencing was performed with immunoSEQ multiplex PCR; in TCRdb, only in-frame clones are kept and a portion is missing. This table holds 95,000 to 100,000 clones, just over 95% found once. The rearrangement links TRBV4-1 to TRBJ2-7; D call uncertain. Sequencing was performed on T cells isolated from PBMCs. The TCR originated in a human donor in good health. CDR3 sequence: CASSQDVVYEQYF. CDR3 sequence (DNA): TGCGCCAGCAGCCAAGATGTAGTCTACGAGCAGTACTTC.